Listed here are 9 T cell receptor beta chains from one sample, sequenced in a study of T-cell reconstitution after alpha-beta-depleted transplantation in children. Preparation of the TCRbeta library was carried out with unique molecular identifiers. TCRdb analysed the PCR reads with MiXCR anew, one entry per CDR3 protein. The data show 120,000 or so distinct CDR3 sequences, 9% to 12% seen once. The source material was PBMCs from the stem cell graft donor, sampled from the stem cell graft. These receptors were taken from a human donor who donated a stem cell graft to a child with acute lymphoblastic leukemia.

The rearrangement joins TRBV9 to TRBJ2-2; no definite D call. Looked up from germline, CDR1 is SGDLS and CDR2 is YYNGEE. The CDR3 runs 12 residues. V gave up 6 bases and J gave up 6 bases, with 9 bases separating them. CDR3 sequence reads: CASNLLAGELFF. The CDR3 bases are TGTGCCAGCAACCTGTTAGCCGGGGAGCTGTTTTTT.

This clonotype was observed at least ten times. The chain links TRBV6-2 or TRBV6-3 to TRBJ2-3; TRBD2 matches at 13 bases. Unmatched junction bases numbered 13, after V lost 5 bases and J lost 2 bases. Germline V gives CDR1 MNHEY, CDR2 SVGEGT. The CDR3 extends over 19 amino acids. The CDR3 reads CASSRNKLAGGPITDTQYF. The CDR3 bases are TGTGCCAGCAGTCGTAATAAACTAGCGGGAGGGCCCATCACAGATACGCAGTATTTT.

There are many counts of this clonotype. The chain employs TRBV29-1 and TRBJ2-3, with a tentative D call TRBD1 (5 bases). In germline, CDR1 is SQVTM, CDR2 ANQGSEA. The CDR3 is 14 amino acids. V lost 3 bases and J lost 0, with 10 bases in between. This chain's CDR3 is CSVDKTASTDTQYF. As DNA, the CDR3 is TGCAGCGTTGATAAGACAGCGAGCACAGATACGCAGTATTTT.

There are many counts of this clonotype. V gene TRBV12-3 or TRBV12-4 combines with J gene TRBJ2-1; D not certain. Trimming removed 1 base from V and 6 bases from J, with 1 base in between. CDR3 length: 11 amino acids. The CDR3 loop is CASSLVNEQFF. In nucleotides, the CDR3 is TGTGCCAGCAGTTTAGTCAATGAGCAGTTCTTC.

The V and J genes are TRBV7-2 and TRBJ2-2; 8 bases align to TRBD2. This CDR3 comprises 19 residues. V lost 1 base to trimming and J lost 0 bases; unmatched junction nucleotides: 10. Germline values: CDR1 SGHTA, CDR2 FQGNSA. The CDR3 region is CASSLGPPGGGTNTGELFF. The CDR3 DNA reads as TGTGCCAGCAGCTTAGGGCCCCCCGGCGGGGGGACGAACACCGGGGAGCTGTTTTTT.

This clonotype is labeled as medium-sized. The rearrangement joins TRBV7-2 to TRBJ2-5; D remains unclear. The V end was cut by 3 bases, the J end by 5 bases, with 16 bases between. The CDR3 totals 15 residues. Germline loops: CDR1 SGHTA, CDR2 FQGNSA. CDR3 nucleotides: TGTGCCAGCAGCTTCCAAACCCGCGTTGGGGAGACCCAGTACTTC. Amino acid sequence: CASSFQTRVGETQYF.

The chain links TRBV20-1 to TRBJ1-1; TRBD1 matches 7 bases. The V gene end was trimmed by 5 bases and the J gene end by 0 bases; junction bases not matched to a gene: 3. CDR1 and CDR2 from the germline V gene are DFQATT and SNEGSKA (reference sequence). The CDR3 is 13 residues long. Here the CDR3 reads CSAVTGLNTEAFF. The CDR3 DNA reads TGCAGTGCTGTGACAGGGTTGAACACTGAAGCTTTCTTT.

This clonotype was counted ten times or more. The chain uses TRBV7-2 and TRBJ2-2; 9 nucleotides agree with TRBD2. Germline V gene lookup returns CDR1 SGHTA and CDR2 FQGNSA. V lost 0 bases and J lost 4; bases outside the gene matches: 6. CDR3 length: 17 amino acids. The CDR3 spells CASSLALGLASTGELFF. CDR3 nucleotides: TGTGCCAGCAGCTTAGCGTTGGGACTAGCCAGCACCGGGGAGCTGTTTTTT.

This clonotype was seen many times. The chain couples TRBV12-3 or TRBV12-4 to TRBJ1-1; 8 positions match TRBD1. CDR3 size: 16 residues. Losses at the gene ends were 5 bases for V and 4 bases for J; bases not matched to a gene: 12. Written as DNA, the CDR3 is TGTGCCAGCAGTCGAAGACAGGGGCTCTGGATCACTGAAGCTTTCTTT. It encodes CASSRRQGLWITEAFF.